Listed here are 27 T cell receptor beta chains from one sample, sequenced in a study of blood T cells in healthy people across ages. Next came a second PCR, run for roughly 6 to 11 cycles, which used a sample-barcoded 5' primer along with a J-beta primer mix. Via MiXCR, TCRdb re-called the 5' RACE reads, giving one row per CDR3 protein. The sample has roughly 1.9 million distinct CDR3 sequences, around 40% seen once. Sequenced input: blood. All receptors come from a human donor in good health.

The CDR3 DNA follows: TGCGCCAGCAGTATCGGGGGCGCTGGGGCCAACGTCCTGACTTTC. The encoded protein is CASSIGGAGANVLTF. The genes are TRBV5-1 and TRBJ2-6, with D perhaps matching TRBD1 or TRBD2 (6 bases each). Germline loops: CDR1 SGHRS, CDR2 YFSETQ. The V end was cut by 5 bases, the J end by 2 bases, with 11 bases between. CDR3 length equals 15 residues.

There are a few counts of this clonotype. CDR3 residues: CASSQQAAGTASYEQYF. The DNA of the CDR3 is TGTGCCAGCAGCCAACAGGCTGCCGGGACAGCCTCCTACGAGCAGTACTTC. This chain uses TRBV4-2 with TRBJ2-7; 7 bases are a match to TRBD1. CDR3 size: 17 residues. Germline CDR1 LGHNA, CDR2 YNFKEQ. V lost 2 bases, J lost 0 bases, and 10 bases stayed unmatched.

This clonotype has a handful of counts. The V gene is TRBV12-3 or TRBV12-4, the J gene TRBJ2-1, with a weak D call TRBD2 (6 bases). Trimming took off 6 bases at V and 7 bases at J, with 10 bases between the two ends. CDR3 length equals 12 residues. The CDR3 loop is CASRLAGNEQFF. The CDR3 DNA reads TGTGCCAGCAGACTAGCAGGGAATGAGCAGTTCTTC.

The rearrangement links TRBV12-3 or TRBV12-4 to TRBJ1-1, with D maybe TRBD1 (6 bases). V was trimmed by 7 bases and J by 7 bases, leaving 13 bases between them. This CDR3 has 12 amino acids. CDR3 bases: TGTGCCAGCACCCCGTCAGGGGTTGAAGCTTTCTTT. Translated: CASTPSGVEAFF.

A word on this clonotype: With a much larger clone just one base away, this may be a read error. The chain links TRBV3-1 to TRBJ2-1; no clear D. The germline V and J ends were trimmed by 2 bases and 7 bases, with 3 bases remaining between them. This CDR3 comprises 11 residues. Germline values: CDR1 LGHDT, CDR2 YNNKEL (reference sequence). The CDR3 DNA reads TGTGCCAGCAGCCAAAAGAATGAGCAGTTCTTC. Translation: CASSQKNEQFF.

In this sample, this clonotype turned up a few times. The CDR3 region is CASSPGGEGQETQYF. CDR3 bases: TGTGCCAGCAGCCCAGGGGGGGAAGGGCAAGAGACCCAGTACTTC. V usage is TRBV7-9 and J usage is TRBJ2-5; D assignment may be TRBD1 or TRBD2 (7 bases each). V lost 5 bases to trimming and J lost 2 bases, with 15 bases between them. This CDR3 is 15 amino acids long. The germline CDR1 and CDR2 sequences are SEHNR and FQNEAQ (reference sequence).

The table lists this clonotype with a few counts. The chain's CDR3 is CASRMSGDSGREQFF. CDR3 bases: TGTGCCAGCCGAATGTCAGGGGACTCCGGGCGGGAGCAGTTCTTC. V and J are TRBV12-3 or TRBV12-4 and TRBJ2-1; D possibly matches TRBD1 or TRBD2 (6 bases each). The CDR3 runs to 15 residues. The V end lost 8 bases, the J end lost 10 bases, and 24 bases lay between the germline ends.

The V gene is TRBV29-1, the J gene TRBJ2-3; a possible D gene is TRBD1 (6 bases). From germline, CDR1 is SQVTM and CDR2 ANQGSEA. CDR3 length equals 15 residues. Trimming took 5 bases from V and 4 from J, leaving 19 bases between them. CDR3 region: CSVRGILDSPDTQYF. The CDR3 DNA reads TGCAGCGTTAGGGGGATATTGGACTCACCAGATACGCAGTATTTT.

The chain joins TRBV5-1 to TRBJ2-7, with 9 positions matching TRBD2. The CDR3 length is 16 residues. The trim removed 0 bases at V and 1 base at J, leaving 5 bases unmatched. Germline lookup yields CDR1 SGHRS and CDR2 YFSETQ. The DNA of the CDR3 is TGCGCCAGCAGCTTGGGTAGCGGGGGTTCGTCCTACGAGCAGTACTTC. Translation gives CASSLGSGGSSYEQYF.

This chain connects TRBV6-5 to TRBJ2-7, with 9 bases lining up with TRBD2. The CDR3 is made up of 14 amino acids. The germline CDR1 and CDR2 sequences are MNHEY and SVGAGI. With V trimmed by 5 bases and J by 2 bases, 4 bases remained unmatched. The CDR3 DNA reads TGTGCCAGCAGTAAGCGGGGGGCCACCTACGAGCAGTACTTC. It specifies CASSKRGATYEQYF.

This clonotype showed up just a few times. The chain is built from TRBV6-2 or TRBV6-3 and TRBJ2-3; 7 positions agree with TRBD1. V lost 0 bases, J lost 12 bases, and 12 bases stayed unmatched. CDR1 MNHEY and CDR2 SVGEGT come from the germline V gene. CDR3 length equals 15 residues. The CDR3 spells CASSYSGTEVGSQYF. CDR3 in DNA: TGTGCCAGCAGTTACTCCGGGACAGAGGTCGGGTCACAGTATTTT.

The chain joins TRBV6-1 to TRBJ2-7; D possibly corresponds to TRBD1 (6 bases). The germline gives CDR1 MNHNS, CDR2 SASEGT. The ends were cut back, 6 bases at V and 2 bases at J, with 8 bases in the middle. CDR3 length equals 12 residues. The CDR3 region has the DNA TGTGCCAGCAGGGACAGAACCTACGAGCAGTACTTC. Residues: CASRDRTYEQYF.

The V and J genes are TRBV24-1 and TRBJ2-3; D uncertain. With 3 bases removed from V and 6 bases from J, the gap between germline ends came to 12 bases. The germline V gene encodes CDR1 KGHDR and CDR2 SFDVKD. This CDR3 has 14 residues. The CDR3 bases are TGTGCCACCAGTGATCCGAGCGCGGTGGATACGCAGTATTTT. Encoded protein: CATSDPSAVDTQYF.

The CDR3 sequence is CSARLGRHTEAFF. In nucleotides, the CDR3 is TGCAGTGCTAGACTTGGCAGACACACTGAAGCTTTCTTT. This chain connects TRBV20-1 to TRBJ1-1, with D hard to call. Between the trimmed V and J ends, which lost 2 bases and 3 bases, there was a span of 10 bases. This CDR3 is 13 amino acids long. Germline loops: CDR1 DFQATT, CDR2 SNEGSKA (reference sequence).

In its sample, this clonotype was seen a few times. The rearrangement joins TRBV2 to TRBJ1-1; 10 nucleotides agree with TRBD1. Germline-derived CDR1 and CDR2 are SNHLY and FYNNEI. This CDR3 comprises 15 residues. V was clipped by 6 bases and J by 6 bases; unmatched bases: 10. The chain's CDR3 is CASRDRDRGWAEAFF. Written as DNA, the CDR3 is TGTGCCAGCAGGGACCGGGACAGGGGATGGGCTGAAGCTTTCTTT.

This clonotype has a handful of counts. One junction end does not reproduce the germline sequence, and a read error may be involved. V usage is TRBV7-9 and J usage is TRBJ2-1; 9 bases align to TRBD2. This CDR3 region has 15 residues. CDR1 and CDR2 (germline): SEHNR, FQNEAQ (reference sequence). The CDR3 nucleotides are TGCGCCAGCAGCTTTGTTGCGGGGGGGCCGAATGAGCAGTTCTTC. Protein: CASSFVAGGPNEQFF.

This clonotype was found a few times. The CDR3 sequence: CASSQAPEGLYEQYF. For the CDR3, the DNA is TGTGCCAGCAGCCAAGCCCCAGAGGGTCTCTACGAGCAGTACTTC. The chain carries TRBV4-2 and TRBJ2-5; tentatively, D is TRBD2 (5 bases). Judging by the DNA end, TRBJ2-7 fits better; the J call may be wrong. The length of the CDR3 is 15 residues. Germline CDR1 LGHNA, CDR2 YNFKEQ.

Ten or more counts support this clonotype. The rearrangement links TRBV4-3 to TRBJ2-6; D remains ambiguous. This CDR3 spans 15 amino acids. V gave up 1 base and J gave up 0 bases, with 4 bases separating them. From germline, CDR1 is LGHNA and CDR2 YSLEER. The CDR3 DNA reads as TGCGCCAGCAGCCAAGTGGCCTCTGGGGCCAACGTCCTGACTTTC. Its translation: CASSQVASGANVLTF.

The chain joins TRBV18 to TRBJ2-7; 8 nucleotides align to TRBD1. Germline CDR1 and CDR2: KGHSH and LQKENI. Trimming at V came to 8 bases and at J to 3 bases, leaving 9 bases not matched to a gene. This CDR3 has 14 amino acids. CDR3 loop: CASLNGQGSYEQYF. CDR3 DNA: TGTGCCAGCCTAAATGGACAGGGAAGCTACGAGCAGTACTTC.

This clonotype was counted a single time. The genes are TRBV20-1 and TRBJ2-3, with TRBD2 identical over 9 bases. Germline V CDR1 and CDR2: DFQATT, SNEGSKA (reference sequence). CDR3 length: 18 residues. The V and J ends lost 3 bases and 5 bases, in that order; junction bases with no gene match: 18. The CDR3 loop is CSASDDFGLAGVGDTQYF. DNA for the CDR3: TGCAGTGCTAGTGACGATTTTGGTTTAGCGGGGGTCGGAGATACGCAGTATTTT.

The rearrangement joins TRBV15 to TRBJ2-4; D uncertain. The J call is uncertain, as TRBJ2-7 better fits the DNA end. The CDR3 consists of 15 residues. The germline V gene encodes CDR1 LNHNV and CDR2 YYDKDF (reference sequence). The CDR3 sequence is CATSRSPDPRYEQYF. The CDR3 DNA follows: TGTGCCACCAGCAGATCCCCTGACCCGAGGTACGAGCAGTACTTC.

The V and J genes are TRBV20-1 and TRBJ2-7, with D tentatively TRBD1 (6 bases). Germline V lookup: CDR1 DFQATT, CDR2 SNEGSKA (reference sequence). This CDR3 comprises 16 residues. Trimming stripped 4 bases from V and 1 base from J, with 20 bases between. CDR3 residues: CSANSRDTLSSYEQYF. The CDR3 bases are TGCAGTGCTAATAGCCGGGACACCTTATCTTCCTACGAGCAGTACTTC.

Of note for this clonotype: A junction boundary mismatches the germline segment, possibly from a read error. The chain recombines TRBV6-5 with TRBJ2-1; 7 bases are a match to TRBD2. CDR1 and CDR2 (germline): MNHEY, SVGAGI. This CDR3 is built from 15 residues. The CDR3 bases are TGTGCCTGCAGTCCCCTTTTTGAGGGAGGGAATGAGCAGTTCTTC. It yields the protein CACSPLFEGGNEQFF.

The chain recombines TRBV20-1 with TRBJ1-5, with 7 positions matching TRBD1. The V gene's germline CDR1 is DFQATT and CDR2 SNEGSKA (reference sequence). The CDR3 is made up of 13 amino acids. With V trimmed by 3 bases and J by 4 bases, 3 bases remained unmatched. The CDR3 spells CSASGTENQPQHF. For the CDR3, the DNA is TGCAGTGCTAGCGGGACAGAGAATCAGCCCCAGCATTTT.

CDR3 bases: TGTGCCAGCAGCTTAGCCGCTGAGAACACTGAAGCTTTCTTT. Its translation is CASSLAAENTEAFF. The genes are TRBV7-2 and TRBJ1-1; no reliable D call. Germline CDR1 and CDR2: SGHTA and FQGNSA. Trimming cost V 0 bases and J 1 base, with 6 bases left between them. CDR3 size: 14 residues.

Notes on this clonotype: One end of the junction is discordant with germline, which a read error may explain. The chain has TRBV6-4 and TRBJ1-2; D perhaps matches TRBD1 (5 bases). The CDR3 extends over 16 amino acids. Germline loops: CDR1 MRHNA, CDR2 SNTAGT. As DNA, the CDR3 is TGTGCCAACAGTGTTTCGGTGGGGGTGACCAACTATGGCTACACCTTC. This gives the protein CANSVSVGVTNYGYTF.

This chain connects TRBV20-1 to TRBJ2-1, with D possibly TRBD1 on 7 matching bases. The CDR3 contains 14 residues. Trimming removed 0 bases at V and 3 bases at J, with 9 bases between. The germline V gene encodes CDR1 DFQATT and CDR2 SNEGSKA (reference sequence). For the CDR3, the DNA is TGCAGTGCTAGAGAGCGGGACAGCTACAATGAGCAGTTCTTC. Residues: CSARERDSYNEQFF.